This passage covers 27 T cell receptor beta chains from one sample sequenced in a study of T and B cells in COVID-19 patients. TRB was amplified from about 250-500 ng of blood genomic DNA. BIOMED2 TRB-A/B primer pools were used in multiplex TRB PCR. MiXCR was run by TCRdb on the multiplex PCR reads, yielding one entry per CDR3 protein. The profile shows around 21,000 distinct CDR3 sequences, about 30% of them singletons. The sample comprised blood. These receptors were taken from a human donor who had recovered from COVID-19.

At least ten counts were recorded for this clonotype. The CDR3 is CAGGARASYEQYF. DNA for the CDR3: TGTGCCGGGGGGGCCAGGGCGTCGTACGAGCAGTACTTC. The rearrangement uses TRBV6-1 and TRBJ2-7, with TRBD2 as a possible D gene (7 bases). The germline V gene has CDR1 MNHNS and CDR2 SASEGT. Trimming left V 11 bases short and J 4 bases short, with 18 bases between. This CDR3 is 13 amino acids long.

Points on this clonotype: Germline is not matched at one junction end, which may reflect a read error. The chain uses TRBV11-3 and TRBJ2-7; D may be TRBD1 or TRBD2 (5 bases each). The CDR3 is 16 residues long. The germline CDR1 and CDR2 sequences are SGHNT and YENEEA. In DNA, the CDR3 is TGCGCCAGCAGCTTGCCCCGGGGCTTGAGTTTCTACGAGCAGTACTTC. This gives the protein CASSLPRGLSFYEQYF.

This clonotype was recorded at least ten times. This chain links TRBV6-5 with TRBJ2-1, with 13 bases matching TRBD2. Trimming at V came to 3 bases and at J to 11 bases, leaving 10 bases not matched to a gene. This CDR3 is built from 16 residues. Looked up from germline, CDR1 is MNHEY and CDR2 is SVGAGI. CDR3 amino acids: CASSYTRLAGGNKQFF. CDR3 DNA sequence: TGTGCCAGCAGTTATACCCGACTAGCGGGGGGTAATAAGCAGTTCTTC.

This clonotype was seen only a few times. The CDR3 region is CASSLRIAANTGELFF. The DNA for the CDR3 is TGTGCCAGCAGTTTAAGAATAGCGGCGAACACCGGGGAGCTGTTTTTT. The rearrangement uses TRBV27 and TRBJ2-2, with TRBD2 as a possible D gene (6 bases). The CDR3 spans 16 residues. Germline V gene sequence: CDR1 MNHEY, CDR2 SMNVEV (reference sequence). V lost 2 bases and J lost 0, with 10 bases in between.

This clonotype is medium-sized by share. The rearrangement links TRBV15 to TRBJ2-2, with D perhaps being TRBD1 or TRBD2 (5 bases each). The germline gives CDR1 LNHNV, CDR2 YYDKDF (reference sequence). This CDR3 has 14 amino acids. Trimming pared 0 bases from V and 4 bases from J, leaving 6 bases between. CDR3 protein: CATSRDGGTGELFF. The CDR3 DNA follows: TGTGCCACCAGCAGAGATGGGGGCACCGGGGAGCTGTTTTTT.

This clonotype is medium-sized in the sample. The CDR3, as DNA: TGCAGCGTTGAAGATCGGGGACAGGGCTACGAGCAGTACTTC. This sequence encodes CSVEDRGQGYEQYF. The rearrangement uses TRBV29-1 and TRBJ2-7; TRBD1 agrees at 9 bases. Germline-derived CDR1 and CDR2 are SQVTM and ANQGSEA. The CDR3 covers 14 residues. The trim removed 0 bases at V and 3 bases at J, leaving 3 bases unmatched.

V is TRBV7-9 and J is TRBJ2-2, with TRBD2 identical over 8 bases. V trimming: 5 bases; J trimming: 6 bases; junction bases outside the gene matches: 8. This CDR3 has 15 amino acids. Germline V CDR1 and CDR2: SEHNR, FQNEAQ (reference sequence). The chain's CDR3 is CASSRGGPRAGELFF. CDR3 bases: TGTGCCAGCAGCCGGGGGGGCCCCCGGGCCGGGGAGCTGTTTTTT.

This clonotype has just a few counts. This chain's CDR3 is CASQGGTSNSNQPQHF. For the CDR3, the DNA is TGTGCCAGCCAGGGGGGGACAAGTAATAGCAATCAGCCCCAGCATTTT. This chain links TRBV6-5 with TRBJ1-5, with 7 bases aligning to TRBD1. Per the germline V gene, CDR1 is MNHEY and CDR2 is SVGAGI. V trimming: 8 bases; J trimming: 0 bases; junction bases outside the gene matches: 10. The CDR3 runs 16 residues.

The V and J genes are TRBV12-3 or TRBV12-4 and TRBJ2-2, with 9 bases aligning to TRBD1. CDR3 length equals 15 residues. Trimming cost V 6 bases and J 6 bases; bases outside gene matches: 8. This CDR3 is CASSTRQGGPGELFF. CDR3 coding DNA: TGTGCCAGCAGCACAAGACAGGGGGGGCCCGGGGAGCTGTTTTTT.

The table lists this clonotype with a few counts. The chain links TRBV7-6 to TRBJ1-6; 7 bases map to TRBD1. V shed 1 base and J 7 bases; nucleotides not matched to a gene: 1. Germline V gives CDR1 SGHVS, CDR2 FNYEAQ. This CDR3 has 14 amino acids. CDR3 in amino acids: CASSLVQGNSPLHF. CDR3 coding DNA: TGTGCCAGCAGCTTAGTACAGGGGAATTCACCCCTCCACTTT.

The V and J genes are TRBV4-1 and TRBJ2-1; 7 nucleotides line up with TRBD1. CDR3 length equals 16 residues. Trimming removed 4 bases from V and 3 bases from J; junction bases left unmatched: 9. Germline V gene lookup returns CDR1 MGHRA and CDR2 YSYEKL. In DNA, the CDR3 is TGCGCCAGCAGCCGTCCACCGGGACAGATCTACAATGAGCAGTTCTTC. Amino acid sequence: CASSRPPGQIYNEQFF.

This clonotype has a handful of counts. This chain uses TRBV18 with TRBJ1-2; 10 bases agree with TRBD1. Germline V lookup: CDR1 KGHSH, CDR2 LQKENI. CDR3 length: 17 residues. V trimming: 1 base; J trimming: 0 bases; junction bases outside the gene matches: 5. This CDR3 reads CASSPLGQGGTNYGYTF. The CDR3 DNA reads TGTGCCAGCTCACCACTTGGACAGGGGGGTACTAACTATGGCTACACCTTC. Based on the CDR3 plus reference TRBV18 and TRBJ1-2, the full variable domain is NAGVMQNPRHLVRRRGQEARLRCSPMKGHSHVYWYRQLPEEGLKFMVYLQKENIIDESGMPKERFSAEFPKEGPSILRIQQVVRGDSAAYFCASSPLGQGGTNYGYTFGSGTRLTVV.

This clonotype has a handful of counts. The CDR3 sequence is CASSLGQLSETQYF. In DNA form, the CDR3 reads TGTGCCAGCAGCTTAGGGCAGCTAAGCGAGACCCAGTACTTC. The rearrangement joins TRBV7-9 to TRBJ2-5; D is unresolved. V was shortened by 1 base and J by 5 bases, with 11 bases between the two germline ends. Per the germline V gene, CDR1 is SEHNR and CDR2 is FQNEAQ (reference sequence). CDR3 size: 14 residues.

By proportion, this clonotype is medium-sized. The chain joins TRBV19 to TRBJ1-1, with no clear D. The germline V gene has CDR1 LNHDA and CDR2 SQIVND (reference sequence). This CDR3 is 14 amino acids long. Trimming removed 6 bases at V and 0 bases at J, with 11 bases between. The chain's CDR3 is CASRLGRMNTEAFF. CDR3 DNA: TGTGCCAGTAGGTTAGGACGGATGAACACTGAAGCTTTCTTT.

This clonotype was seen a handful of times. The chain joins TRBV5-1 to TRBJ1-6, with 8 bases lining up with TRBD1. CDR3 length: 14 amino acids. Germline V lookup: CDR1 SGHRS, CDR2 YFSETQ. Unmatched junction bases numbered 0, after V lost 0 bases and J lost 7 bases. The chain's CDR3 is CASSLGTGNSPLHF. The CDR3 coding sequence is TGCGCCAGCAGCTTGGGGACAGGGAATTCACCCCTCCACTTT.

At least ten counts were recorded for this clonotype. This sequence joins TRBV30 and TRBJ1-4; D is ambiguous. The CDR3 length is 13 residues. V was clipped by 4 bases and J by 1 base, with 7 bases between them. The germline gives CDR1 GTSNPN, CDR2 SVGIG (reference sequence). The CDR3 DNA reads as TGTGCCTGGAAGAGGGAAACTAATGAAAAACTGTTTTTT. Protein: CAWKRETNEKLFF.

This chain uses TRBV27 with TRBJ1-1; perhaps TRBD1 as D (5 bases). Between the trimmed V and J ends, which lost 5 bases and 3 bases, there was a span of 19 bases. CDR1 MNHEY and CDR2 SMNVEV come from the germline V gene (reference sequence). The CDR3 length is 16 residues. CDR3 protein: CASSQDWQLGDTEAFF. In DNA, the CDR3 is TGTGCCAGCAGTCAGGACTGGCAGCTGGGGGACACTGAAGCTTTCTTT.

The chain uses TRBV28 and TRBJ2-2; D unclear. V gave up 5 bases and J gave up 7 bases, with 8 bases separating them. CDR3 length: 12 amino acids. Germline V gives CDR1 MDHEN, CDR2 SYDVKM. In DNA, the CDR3 is TGTGCCAGCAGTCCTCCGGTCGGGGAGCTGTTTTTT. This sequence encodes CASSPPVGELFF.

This clonotype was detected ten times or more. The genes are TRBV30 and TRBJ2-3; D possibly corresponds to TRBD2 (6 bases). The CDR3 is made up of 15 amino acids. Trimming removed 2 bases from V and 3 bases from J, with 15 bases in between. Germline CDR1 is GTSNPN and CDR2 is SVGIG (reference sequence). The CDR3 region is CAWSFGSGATDTQYF. The CDR3 DNA is TGTGCCTGGAGTTTCGGTAGCGGAGCGACAGATACGCAGTATTTT.

With respect to this clonotype: A much larger clone sits a single nucleotide away, making a read error possible. This chain joins TRBV15 and TRBJ2-7; D unclear. The CDR3 runs to 14 residues. CDR1 is LNHNV, CDR2 YYDKDF, per germline (reference sequence). V was cut by 3 bases and J by 4 bases, with 13 bases left in between. CDR3 sequence (DNA): TGTGCCACCAGCAGTGATGCGCAGGCGTACGAGCAGTACTTC. Its protein product is CATSSDAQAYEQYF.

By share of the sample, this clonotype is medium-sized. The chain joins TRBV29-1 to TRBJ2-1; 10 bases line up with TRBD1. Germline CDR1 and CDR2: SQVTM and ANQGSEA. The V gene end was trimmed by 4 bases and the J gene end by 4 bases; junction bases not matched to a gene: 1. This CDR3 contains 13 residues. Here the CDR3 reads CSVGTGGYNEQFF. DNA for the CDR3: TGCAGCGTTGGGACAGGGGGATACAATGAGCAGTTCTTC.

This clonotype was detected a few times. The chain couples TRBV6-2 or TRBV6-3 to TRBJ1-2; TRBD1 aligns across 8 bases. Per the germline V gene, CDR1 is MNHEY and CDR2 is SVGEGT. The CDR3 is 19 amino acids. V trimming: 0 bases; J trimming: 5 bases; junction bases outside the gene matches: 17. Here the CDR3 DNA reads TGTGCCAGCAGTTACTCGTCTTGGTCAGGGGGCCTCGGGGCATATGGCTACACCTTC. Protein sequence: CASSYSSWSGGLGAYGYTF.

This clonotype has more than one count but fewer than ten. The V call is TRBV10-3, the J call TRBJ1-6, with D possibly TRBD1 on 5 matching bases. This CDR3 is built from 14 residues. Trimming cost V 10 bases and J 6 bases, with 16 bases left between them. Germline lookup yields CDR1 ENHRY and CDR2 SYGVKD. CDR3: CATTGGAPNSPLHF. The CDR3 nucleotides are TGTGCCACCACGGGCGGGGCGCCTAATTCACCCCTCCACTTT.

The genes are TRBV20-1 and TRBJ2-7, with a possible D match to TRBD2 (6 bases). The length of the CDR3 is 13 residues. Per germline, CDR1 DFQATT and CDR2 SNEGSKA (reference sequence). V dropped 3 bases and J dropped 7 bases, with 16 bases sitting between them. DNA of the CDR3: TGCAGTGCTAGTCTCCCAGACCGGGGGGAGCAGTACTTC. This translates into CSASLPDRGEQYF.

V usage is TRBV20-1 and J usage is TRBJ1-4; maybe TRBD1 (6 bases). This CDR3 contains 14 residues. Trimming pared 5 bases from V and 7 bases from J, leaving 17 bases between. Per the germline V gene, CDR1 is DFQATT and CDR2 is SNEGSKA (reference sequence). The CDR3 sequence is CSARRTVDGEKLFF. The CDR3, as DNA: TGCAGTGCTCGCCGGACAGTGGATGGTGAAAAACTGTTTTTT.

The genes are TRBV20-1 and TRBJ2-3, with D tentatively TRBD2 (5 bases). The CDR3 extends over 11 amino acids. The V gene lost 3 bases and the J gene lost 5 bases, with 6 bases spanning the gap. CDR1 is DFQATT and CDR2 is SNEGSKA in the germline V gene (reference sequence). Written as DNA, the CDR3 is TGCAGTGCTAGGACTATAGATACGCAGTATTTT. The encoded protein is CSARTIDTQYF.

With respect to this clonotype: A read error may produce the germline difference seen at one junction end. This sequence joins TRBV6-5 and TRBJ2-5; D not resolved. Germline V gives CDR1 MNHEY, CDR2 SVGAGI. The CDR3 totals 13 residues. In nucleotides, the CDR3 is TGTGCCAGCAGGGCACCAAACCAAGAGACCCGGTACTTC. Translation: CASRAPNQETRYF.